The 13 T cell receptor beta chains in this list originate from one sample, sequenced in a study of T cells in Graves' hyperthyroidism and ophthalmopathy (dated by TCRdb to the late 2010s). The library was prepared using multiplex PCR. Sequenced using an Illumina HiSeq 2000. The TCR beta CDR3 regions were amplified from the RNA transcripts. For the first round of RT-PCR on the TCR CDR3, the HTBI primer set was used together with the Qiagen OneStep RT-PCR kit. TCRdb reprocessed the public reads (quality trimming at Q25 with fastp, clone calling with MiXCR) and kept in-frame beta chains. Rows matching on CDR3 protein sequence are summarized as one entry with the most common DNA and genes. In all, the sample holds about 350,000 distinct CDR3 sequences, and approximately 15% of those were seen once. The ten largest clones take up about 26% of the sample. Sequencing used blood. The receptors stem from a woman aged 25 to 39 with Graves' hyperthyroidism.

This clonotype was counted only a few times. Here the CDR3 DNA reads TGCAGTGCTCCGACTAGCGGAGGGGCCAGCGAGCAGTACTTC. Translated: CSAPTSGGASEQYF. The chain joins TRBV20-1 to TRBJ2-7; 9 bases match TRBD2. The CDR3 spans 14 residues. Looked up from germline, CDR1 is DFQATT and CDR2 is SNEGSKA (reference sequence). The J segment lost 6 bases and the V segment lost 5 bases, leaving 11 bases of the junction unmatched.

This clonotype was seen a handful of times. The CDR3 nucleotides read TGTGCCAGCAGCCTCCAGCGAGGGACTAGCCTGTACAATGAGCAGTTCTTC. Translating gives CASSLQRGTSLYNEQFF. This chain uses TRBV3-1 with TRBJ2-1; 9 bases map to TRBD2. Germline-derived CDR1 and CDR2 are LGHDT and YNNKEL (reference sequence). Trimming took 4 bases from V and 4 from J; bases not matched to a gene: 11. The CDR3 loop spans 17 amino acids.

There are a few counts of this clonotype. The chain links TRBV11-2 to TRBJ1-4, with D uncertain. The ends were cut back, 7 bases at V and 0 bases at J, with 6 bases in the middle. The CDR3 runs 13 residues. CDR1 and CDR2 from the germline V gene are SGHAT and FQNNGV. This chain's CDR3 is CASKQPTNEKLFF. CDR3 in DNA: TGTGCCAGCAAACAACCAACTAATGAAAAACTGTTTTTT.

This clonotype has at least ten counts. The chain is built from TRBV18 and TRBJ1-1; D not certain. Trimming pared 6 bases from V and 0 bases from J, leaving 11 bases between. The germline V gene has CDR1 KGHSH and CDR2 LQKENI. The CDR3 runs to 14 residues. The CDR3 spells CASSPNELNTEAFF. The CDR3, as DNA: TGTGCCAGCTCCCCGAACGAGCTGAACACTGAAGCTTTCTTT.

This clonotype occurred many times. The V call is TRBV7-8, the J call TRBJ2-3, with D perhaps TRBD1 (6 bases). V was clipped by 0 bases and J by 2 bases, with 9 bases between them. The CDR3 is made up of 15 amino acids. CDR1 and CDR2 (germline): SGHVS, FQNEAQ. CDR3 sequence reads: CASSLAGDNTDTQYF. CDR3 DNA: TGTGCCAGCAGCTTAGCGGGGGACAACACAGATACGCAGTATTTT.

This chain connects TRBV5-4 to TRBJ2-5; tentative D call: TRBD1 (6 bases). This CDR3 comprises 17 residues. Germline V gene data show CDR1 as SGHNT and CDR2 as YYREEE (reference sequence). V was shortened by 0 bases and J by 1 base, with 16 bases between the two germline ends. CDR3 amino acids: CASSLEVGQKFQETQYF. DNA of the CDR3: TGTGCCAGCAGCTTGGAGGTCGGACAGAAGTTCCAAGAGACCCAGTACTTC.

This clonotype was counted many times. The genes are TRBV12-3 or TRBV12-4 and TRBJ1-1, with a possible D match to TRBD1 (6 bases). V was clipped by 7 bases and J by 6 bases, with 21 bases between them. The CDR3 length is 15 residues. CDR3 sequence reads: CASIGGSTAQPEAFF. The CDR3 nucleotides read TGTGCCAGCATAGGGGGATCGACGGCCCAACCTGAAGCTTTCTTT.

This clonotype was detected ten times or more. V is TRBV24-1 and J is TRBJ2-5, with TRBD1 identical over 9 bases. The J segment lost 2 bases and the V segment lost 5 bases, leaving 5 bases of the junction unmatched. CDR3 length: 15 amino acids. CDR1 and CDR2 from the germline V gene are KGHDR and SFDVKD. CDR3 in DNA: TGTGCCACCAGTGGCCAGGGACAGGGTCAAGAGACCCAGTACTTC. Its translation is CATSGQGQGQETQYF.

This clonotype was counted ten times or more. The V gene is TRBV11-1, the J gene TRBJ2-1, with D perhaps matching TRBD1 (6 bases). Germline loops: CDR1 SGHAT, CDR2 FQDESV (reference sequence). The ends were cut back, 8 bases at V and 8 bases at J, with 13 bases in the middle. The CDR3 totals 12 residues. DNA for the CDR3: TGTGCCAGCGCACCAGGGGAACATGAGCAGTTCTTC. It translates to CASAPGEHEQFF.

The genes are TRBV20-1 and TRBJ2-1; the match to TRBD2 covers 9 bases. Germline-derived CDR1 and CDR2 are DFQATT and SNEGSKA (reference sequence). The V and J ends lost 2 bases and 4 bases, in that order; junction bases with no gene match: 9. The CDR3 totals 16 residues. The CDR3 reads CSARRRGLAGYNEQFF. The CDR3 DNA sequence: TGCAGTGCTAGACGTAGGGGGCTAGCGGGATACAATGAGCAGTTCTTC.

The V and J genes are TRBV20-1 and TRBJ2-7, with D tentatively TRBD1 (5 bases). The CDR3 has 13 amino acids. The germline gives CDR1 DFQATT, CDR2 SNEGSKA (reference sequence). V was trimmed by 6 bases and J by 6 bases, leaving 18 bases between them. DNA of the CDR3: TGCAGTGCCACGCTGCAGGGTGGGGTCGAGCAGTACTTC. Translation gives CSATLQGGVEQYF.

In its sample, this clonotype was seen a few times. The chain uses TRBV6-2 or TRBV6-3 and TRBJ2-2; 10 bases line up with TRBD2. J was trimmed by 0 bases and V by 4 bases; bases with no gene match: 14. The germline V gene has CDR1 MNHEY and CDR2 SVGEGT. The CDR3 consists of 20 residues. CDR3 DNA sequence: TGTGCCAGCAGTTTCACAATAGCGGGAGGTTCCATTTCGAACACCGGGGAGCTGTTTTTT. It encodes CASSFTIAGGSISNTGELFF.

This clonotype was seen a handful of times. Being one base from a much bigger clone, this may be a read error. The conserved final phenylalanine or tryptophan is absent from the CDR3, which likely points to a read error. The chain couples TRBV20-1 to TRBJ2-6, with D possibly matching TRBD1 (6 bases). With 5 bases removed from V and 2 bases from J, the gap between germline ends came to 10 bases. This CDR3 has 14 residues. Germline CDR1 DFQATT, CDR2 SNEGSKA (reference sequence). In nucleotides, the CDR3 is TGCAGTGCTCACAGGGATCCTGGGGCCAACGTCCTGACTCTC. Translating it yields CSAHRDPGANVLTL.